The T cell receptor (beta chain) under discussion was sequenced for a study of radiotherapy plus CTLA-4 blockade in lung cancer. TCRdb's copy holds only in-frame clones and misses some; the assay was immunoSEQ multiplex PCR. The sample lists 81,000 or so clones; around 76% were seen once. The specimen comprised peripheral blood, sampled from a patient treated with radiotherapy plus ipilimumab. The clonotype originates from a human donor with non-small cell lung cancer whose response to radiotherapy plus ipilimumab could not be evaluated. Some clones in this sample may be carry-over from other donors' samples.

In nucleotides, the CDR3 is TGTGCCAGCAGCTTGCAGGGAGGGAACTACGAGCAGTACTTC. It codes for CASSLQGGNYEQYF. V gene TRBV7-2 combines with J gene TRBJ2-5, with 7 bases aligning to TRBD2. TRBJ2-7 matches the DNA end more closely, so the J call is doubtful. The CDR3 loop spans 14 amino acids. In germline, CDR1 is SGHTA, CDR2 FQGNSA.